The 27 T cell receptor beta chains below were found in one sample sequenced in a study of blood T cell repertoires in COVID-19. Profiling relied on immunoSEQ multiplex PCR, and the TCRdb table lists in-frame clones only, not all of them. This sample has about 140,000 clones, with over 75% found just once. The sequencing sample was made of peripheral blood. These receptors were obtained from a human donor in a cohort sampled during active COVID-19.

The gene calls are TRBV27 and TRBJ2-5; D perhaps matches TRBD1 (6 bases). Trimming pared 3 bases from V and 4 bases from J, leaving 9 bases between. The CDR3 has 13 amino acids. Germline CDR1 MNHEY, CDR2 SMNVEV (reference sequence). The DNA of the CDR3 is TGTGCCAGCAGTTTGGGGGCGCGAGAGACCCAGTACTTC. It codes for CASSLGARETQYF.

This rearrangement joins TRBV6-5 to TRBJ1-6; 8 bases agree with TRBD1. V dropped 4 bases and J dropped 4; count of bases not matched to a gene: 6. Per germline, CDR1 MNHEY and CDR2 SVGAGI. The CDR3 contains 16 residues. CDR3 nucleotide sequence: TGTGCCAGCAGTTCAGACAGGGGCGTTTATAATTCACCCCTCCACTTT. Amino acid sequence: CASSSDRGVYNSPLHF.

This clone was seen a single time. The chain employs TRBV7-6 and TRBJ2-2; D might be TRBD2 (5 bases). V shed 2 bases and J shed 3 bases, with 10 bases lying between them. Germline V gene sequence: CDR1 SGHVS, CDR2 FNYEAQ. The CDR3 totals 15 residues. The CDR3 DNA reads as TGTGCCAGCAGCTTATCCAGCGGCTACACCGGGGAGCTGTTTTTT. The encoded protein is CASSLSSGYTGELFF. Drawing the rest from reference TRBV7-6 and TRBJ2-2, the complete variable domain is GAGVSQSPRYKVTKRGQDVALRCDPISGHVSLYWYRQALGQGPEFLTYFNYEAQQDKSGLPNDRFSAERPEGSISTLTIQRTEQRDSAMYRCASSLSSGYTGELFFGEGSRLTVL.

The V and J genes are TRBV5-1 and TRBJ2-3; 8 bases match TRBD1. The length of the CDR3 is 14 residues. CDR1 is SGHRS, CDR2 YFSETQ, per germline. V lost 7 bases and J lost 8; bases outside the gene matches: 12. The CDR3 nucleotides read TGCGCCAGCCTCCAGGCAGGGGGCACGGGTACGCAGTATTTT. It is translated as CASLQAGGTGTQYF. The full variable domain, completed using reference TRBV5-1 and TRBJ2-3, is KAGVTQTPRYLIKTRGQQVTLSCSPISGHRSVSWYQQTPGQGLQFLFEYFSETQRNKGNFPGRFSGRQFSNSRSEMNVSTLELGDSALYLCASLQAGGTGTQYFGPGTRLTVL.

V usage is TRBV15 and J usage is TRBJ2-5; D possibly corresponds to TRBD2 (6 bases). The CDR3 is 16 amino acids. The germline gives CDR1 LNHNV, CDR2 YYDKDF (reference sequence). Trimming removed 0 bases from V and 1 base from J, with 12 bases in between. CDR3 sequence (DNA): TGTGCCACCAGCAGAGAGCGGGGCAGGTCCCAAGAGACCCAGTACTTC. It yields the protein CATSRERGRSQETQYF.

This clone has more than one count but fewer than ten. The chain joins TRBV5-1 to TRBJ1-2; weak D call: TRBD1 (5 bases). The CDR3 has 14 residues. V was cut by 7 bases and J by 6 bases, with 19 bases left in between. The germline V gene has CDR1 SGHRS and CDR2 YFSETQ. This chain's CDR3 is CASRSMGQNDGYTF. CDR3 nucleotide sequence: TGCGCCAGCCGCTCAATGGGGCAAAATGATGGCTACACCTTC.

V usage is TRBV19 and J usage is TRBJ2-3, with 7 bases that match TRBD2. Germline CDR1 and CDR2: LNHDA and SQIVND (reference sequence). There are 14 residues in the CDR3. V lost 10 bases to trimming and J lost 3 bases; unmatched junction nucleotides: 10. In nucleotides, the CDR3 is TGTGCCACCTCGGGAGGAGGTTGGACAGATACGCAGTATTTT. This encodes CATSGGGWTDTQYF.

This chain links TRBV29-1 with TRBJ1-2; D not certain. V was clipped by 4 bases and J by 4 bases, with 13 bases between them. Germline CDR1 and CDR2: SQVTM and ANQGSEA. The CDR3 contains 13 residues. The CDR3 coding sequence is TGCAGCGTTGCAACCTTCTCTACCTATGGCTACACCTTC. This codes for CSVATFSTYGYTF.

This clone was seen only a few times. The chain combines TRBV29-1 with TRBJ2-2; no firm D call. Per the germline V gene, CDR1 is SQVTM and CDR2 is ANQGSEA. With 3 bases removed from V and 6 bases from J, the gap between germline ends came to 11 bases. This CDR3 is 13 amino acids long. This CDR3 reads CSVDSAASGELFF. CDR3 sequence (DNA): TGCAGCGTTGATTCTGCCGCGTCCGGGGAGCTGTTTTTT.

The chain has TRBV7-6 and TRBJ2-1; D unresolved. The germline V gene has CDR1 SGHVS and CDR2 FNYEAQ. The CDR3 has 15 residues. V was pared by 4 bases and J by 5 bases, with 15 bases between. The CDR3 bases are TGTGCCAGCAGCTCCCGAGGTAGCCTCGACAATGAGCAGTTCTTC. Residues: CASSSRGSLDNEQFF.

The chain recombines TRBV5-4 with TRBJ2-1; the D gene is possibly TRBD2 (6 bases). The germline gives CDR1 SGHNT, CDR2 YYREEE (reference sequence). The germline V and J ends were trimmed by 1 base and 9 bases, with 14 bases remaining between them. The length of the CDR3 is 14 residues. CDR3 nucleotides: TGTGCCAGCAGCTTGTCATACGGGAGTAGTGAGCAGTTCTTC. It encodes CASSLSYGSSEQFF.

V and J are TRBV5-6 and TRBJ1-3; D uncertain. The V gene lost 0 bases and the J gene lost 2 bases, with 6 bases spanning the gap. The CDR3 has 14 amino acids. Germline values: CDR1 SGHDT, CDR2 YYEEEE. CDR3 region: CASSLGLTGNTIYF. The DNA of the CDR3 is TGTGCCAGCAGCTTGGGACTCACTGGAAACACCATATATTTT.

With respect to this clone: At one end, the junction sequence differs from germline, possibly due to a read error. The rearrangement uses TRBV7-7 and TRBJ2-3; possible D gene TRBD2, 5 bases. This CDR3 has 15 residues. Germline CDR1 and CDR2: SSHAT and FNYEAQ (reference sequence). CDR3 in DNA: TGTGCTAGCAGCGCCGGGATGAGGATTTGGGATACGCAGTATTTT. The encoded protein is CASSAGMRIWDTQYF.

This chain connects TRBV18 to TRBJ2-1; no definite D call. Germline CDR1 KGHSH, CDR2 LQKENI. With 2 bases removed from V and 0 bases from J, the gap between germline ends came to 11 bases. This CDR3 comprises 16 residues. Here the CDR3 DNA reads TGTGCCAGCTCACCAACGCGGCAGCGCTCCTACAATGAGCAGTTCTTC. It is translated as CASSPTRQRSYNEQFF.

The chain employs TRBV29-1 and TRBJ2-5; 8 bases agree with TRBD2. Germline trimming cut 3 bases from V and 1 base from J; bases unmatched to any gene: 10. The CDR3 spans 16 residues. CDR1 SQVTM and CDR2 ANQGSEA come from the germline V gene. This CDR3 is CSVEWRAGDFQETQYF. In nucleotides, the CDR3 is TGCAGCGTTGAGTGGAGAGCGGGAGATTTCCAAGAGACCCAGTACTTC.

The V gene is TRBV28, the J gene TRBJ2-7, with TRBD2 identical over 10 bases. The CDR3 loop spans 14 amino acids. In germline, CDR1 is MDHEN, CDR2 SYDVKM. V gave up 3 bases and J gave up 3 bases; unmatched junction bases: 2. The CDR3 nucleotides are TGTGCCAGCAGTTTGAGACTAGCGGGCTACGAGCAGTACTTC. Its translation: CASSLRLAGYEQYF.

J is TRBJ1-5 and V is TRBV30, with a possible D match to TRBD1 (5 bases). V lost 3 bases and J lost 9, with 12 bases in between. This CDR3 contains 12 residues. Germline V gene data show CDR1 as GTSNPN and CDR2 as SVGIG (reference sequence). This chain's CDR3 is CAWREGGAPQHF. CDR3 sequence (DNA): TGTGCCTGGAGGGAAGGCGGGGCGCCCCAGCATTTT. Drawing the rest from reference TRBV30 and TRBJ1-5, the complete variable domain is SQTIHQWPATLVQPVGSPLSLECTVEGTSNPNLYWYRQAAGRGLQLLFYSVGIGQISSEVPQNLSASRPQDRQFILSSKKLLLSDSGFYLCAWREGGAPQHFGDGTRLSIL.

The chain employs TRBV29-1 and TRBJ2-1; 9 bases agree with TRBD2. CDR1 is SQVTM and CDR2 is ANQGSEA in the germline V gene. The V segment lost 3 bases and the J segment 7 bases; nucleotides outside the gene matches: 7. The CDR3 totals 14 residues. DNA for the CDR3: TGCAGCGTTGAGGTCGCGGGAGGGGGGAATGAGCAGTTCTTC. Encoded protein: CSVEVAGGGNEQFF.

There are a few counts of this clone. The rearrangement joins TRBV18 to TRBJ1-5, with D perhaps matching TRBD1 (5 bases). CDR3 length equals 13 residues. Trimming pared 3 bases from V and 11 bases from J, leaving 14 bases between. Germline V CDR1 and CDR2: KGHSH, LQKENI. CDR3 coding DNA: TGTGCCAGCTCACCTCGGGGGGATGAGGCCCAGCATTTT. Translation gives CASSPRGDEAQHF. The whole variable domain, filled in from reference TRBV18 and TRBJ1-5, reads NAGVMQNPRHLVRRRGQEARLRCSPMKGHSHVYWYRQLPEEGLKFMVYLQKENIIDESGMPKERFSAEFPKEGPSILRIQQVVRGDSAAYFCASSPRGDEAQHFGDGTRLSIL.

This chain links TRBV11-3 with TRBJ2-1, with D tentatively TRBD2 (6 bases). This CDR3 has 13 residues. The germline CDR1 and CDR2 sequences are SGHNT and YENEEA. Trimming cost V 2 bases and J 6 bases, with 8 bases left between them. The CDR3 nucleotides are TGTGCCAGCAGCTTAACTAGCCTCAATGAGCAGTTCTTC. This sequence encodes CASSLTSLNEQFF.

This clone was seen more than once but under ten times. The rearrangement links TRBV4-2 to TRBJ1-5, with D unresolved. The CDR3 length is 13 residues. CDR1 and CDR2 (germline): LGHNA, YNFKEQ. V was shortened by 0 bases and J by 10 bases, with 10 bases between the two germline ends. The CDR3 DNA follows: TGTGCCAGCAGCCAAGATCTGACAAATCCCCAGCATTTT. Translated, it gives CASSQDLTNPQHF.

The rearrangement links TRBV2 to TRBJ1-5; 7 nucleotides line up with TRBD1. The CDR3 loop spans 17 amino acids. Losses at the gene ends were 8 bases for V and 1 base for J; bases not matched to a gene: 14. Germline V CDR1 and CDR2: SNHLY, FYNNEI. CDR3 sequence reads: CASQTGLGGASNQPQHF. The CDR3 DNA reads as TGTGCCAGCCAGACGGGTCTAGGGGGCGCGAGCAATCAGCCCCAGCATTTT. The complete variable domain, with remaining parts taken from reference TRBV2 and TRBJ1-5, reads EPEVTQTPSHQVTQMGQEVILRCVPISNHLYFYWYRQILGQKVEFLVSFYNNEISEKSEIFDDQFSVERPDGSNFTLKIRSTKLEDSAMYFCASQTGLGGASNQPQHFGDGTRLSIL.

V usage is TRBV6-5 and J usage is TRBJ2-1; 7 bases are shared with TRBD1. The CDR3 spans 13 residues. V shed 1 base and J 10 bases; nucleotides not matched to a gene: 4. Germline V CDR1 and CDR2: MNHEY, SVGAGI. Written as DNA, the CDR3 is TGTGCCAGCAGTTACTATCCGGGACAGGAGCAGTTCTTC. This encodes CASSYYPGQEQFF.

V and J are TRBV3-1 (or the pseudogene TRBV3-2) and TRBJ1-5; 8 bases agree with TRBD1. V lost 1 base, J lost 7 bases, and 12 bases stayed unmatched. Germline V gene data show CDR1 as LGHDT and CDR2 as YNNKEL (reference sequence). CDR3 length: 17 amino acids. The CDR3 DNA reads TGTGCCAGCAGCCAAGGTCGACCCCCAGGGGGCGAGCAGCCCCAGCATTTT. This translates into CASSQGRPPGGEQPQHF.

This clone was counted a few times. In nucleotides, the CDR3 is TGCGCCAGCAGCCTTGACAGGGATGATCAGCCCCAGCATTTT. Residues: CASSLDRDDQPQHF. The genes are TRBV4-1 and TRBJ1-5, with 7 bases identical to TRBD1. The germline gives CDR1 MGHRA, CDR2 YSYEKL. The V segment lost 4 bases and the J segment 5 bases; nucleotides outside the gene matches: 5. This CDR3 has 14 residues.

This rearrangement joins TRBV27 to TRBJ1-2, with D possibly TRBD1 on 5 matching bases. Deletions cut 5 bases from V and 5 bases from J, with 18 bases between. The CDR3 is made up of 15 amino acids. Germline CDR1 reads MNHEY; CDR2 reads SMNVEV (reference sequence). The CDR3 is CASSTGGGRGYGYTF. The CDR3 DNA is TGTGCCAGCAGTACCGGGGGAGGGCGGGGGTATGGCTACACCTTC.

J is TRBJ2-1 and V is TRBV11-3; D is perhaps TRBD2 (5 bases). This CDR3 has 13 residues. Germline V CDR1 and CDR2: SGHNT, YENEEA. Trimming cost V 4 bases and J 10 bases, with 14 bases left between them. The CDR3 DNA reads as TGTGCCAGCAGCTCCACTACACGAGGGGAGCAGTTCTTC. As protein: CASSSTTRGEQFF. The variable domain in full, completed from reference TRBV11-3 and TRBJ2-1, reads EAGVVQSPRYKIIEKKQPVAFWCNPISGHNTLYWYLQNLGQGPELLIRYENEEAVDDSQLPKDRFSAERLKGVDSTLKIQPAELGDSAVYLCASSSTTRGEQFFGPGTRLTVL.